This T cell receptor (beta chain) was documented in a study of T cell repertoires in cytomegalovirus infection. Background on the study: Based on public TCR beta signatures, there were indications of CMV infection and of a matching HLA type.

The CDR3 is made up of 14 amino acids. Germline CDR1 reads LGHNA; CDR2 reads YNFKEQ. The V and J ends lost 2 bases and 6 bases respectively, with 11 bases between them. Study results and caveats: People with CMV and the relevant HLA were identified by cumulative public TCR beta family frequency. The ex vivo response was dominated by HLA-C-restricted CMV-specific TCR beta clonotypes.

This clonotype was seen a few times. What it recognizes is unknown. Each CDR3 protein gets one entry after TCRdb re-called the reads with MiXCR. The sample lists roughly 500,000 distinct CDR3 sequences, 16% occurring once. The V gene is TRBV4-2, the J gene TRBJ1-5, with a weak D call TRBD1 (6 bases). What was sequenced was CD8+ T cells from PBMCs. This TCR came from a human donor in good health (CMV status not recorded). Some clones in this sample may be carry-over from other donors' samples. The CDR3 DNA reads as TGTGCCAGCAGCCAACAGGGGTCCAGTCAGCCCCAGCATTTT. Amino acid sequence: CASSQQGSSQPQHF.